The clone carrying this TCR beta chain was picked up a small number of times. The entry originates in a study of T cells in Graves' hyperthyroidism and ophthalmopathy. The V end lost 0 bases, the J end lost 0 bases, and 6 bases lay between the germline ends. The CDR3 covers 16 residues. Germline assignment: CDR1 SGHAT and CDR2 FQNNGV. Using RNA transcripts as the source, TCR beta CDR3 regions were amplified. During a first-round RT-PCR of the TCR CDR3, the HTBI primer set was used. Via MiXCR, TCRdb re-called the multiplex PCR reads, giving one row per CDR3 protein. Seen here are a few hundred thousand distinct CDR3 sequences, about 20% observed once, and the top ten hold roughly 29%.

The chain carries TRBV11-2 and TRBJ1-6; D is unresolved. The sequenced sample consisted of blood. This clonotype was obtained from a young man with Graves' hyperthyroidism. This chain's CDR3 is CASSLDIGSYNSPLHF. CDR3 DNA sequence: TGTGCCAGCAGCTTAGATATAGGCTCCTATAATTCACCCCTCCACTTT.